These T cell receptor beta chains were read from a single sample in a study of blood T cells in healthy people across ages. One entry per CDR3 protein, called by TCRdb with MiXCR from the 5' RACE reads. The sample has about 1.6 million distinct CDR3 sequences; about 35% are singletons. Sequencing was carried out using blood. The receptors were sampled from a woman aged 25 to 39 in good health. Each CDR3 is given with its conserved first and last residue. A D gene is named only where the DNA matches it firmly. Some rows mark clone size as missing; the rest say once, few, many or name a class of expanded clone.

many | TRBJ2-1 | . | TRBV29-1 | TGCAGCGTTGGAACTAGCAGACACAATGAGCAGTTCTTC | CSVGTSRHNEQFF
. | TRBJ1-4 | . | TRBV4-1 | TGCGCCAGCAGCCAGTTGACCGGACCCGCAAATGAAAAACTGTTTTTT | CASSQLTGPANEKLFF
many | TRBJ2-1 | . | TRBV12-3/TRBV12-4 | TGTGCCAGCAGTTTATCCCGAGGTGCAGGGTGGATTCAGTTCTTC | CASSLSRGAGWIQFF
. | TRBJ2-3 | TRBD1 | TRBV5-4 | TGTGCCAGCAGATACGGGACAGGGGCAGATACGCAGTATTTT | CASRYGTGADTQYF
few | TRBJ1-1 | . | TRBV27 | TGTGCCAGCAGTTTAAGGGCGTCGAGGAACACTGAAGCTTTCTTT | CASSLRASRNTEAFF
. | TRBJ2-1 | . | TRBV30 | TGTGCCTGGACATTTGGGGCTTCTGGGGACAATGAGCAGTTCTTC | CAWTFGASGDNEQFF
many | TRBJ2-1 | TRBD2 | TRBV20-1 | TGCAGTGCGTCTAGCGGGAGCTCCTACAATGAGCAGTTCTTC | CSASSGSSYNEQFF
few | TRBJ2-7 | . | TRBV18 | TGTGCCAGCTCACCTAACCTAAAAGAGCAGTACTTC | CASSPNLKEQYF
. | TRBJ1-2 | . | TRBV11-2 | TGTGCCAGCAGCCAAACGGCGGGGGCAGGGGATGGCTACACCTTC | CASSQTAGAGDGYTF
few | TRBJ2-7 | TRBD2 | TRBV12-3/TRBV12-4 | TGTGCCAGCAGTTTAAGGGGACTAGCGGGAAAAGACTACGAGCAGTACTTC | CASSLRGLAGKDYEQYF
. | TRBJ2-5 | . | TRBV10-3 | TGTGCCATCAGTGAGATGACACAAAACAATGAGCAGTACTTC | CAISEMTQNNEQYF
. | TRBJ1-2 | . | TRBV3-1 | TGTGCCAGCAGCCAAGAGTTGTGGGACAACCATGGCTACACCTTC | CASSQELWDNHGYTF
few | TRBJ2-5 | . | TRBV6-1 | TGTGCCAGCAGTGAAGCAAGGGGCCACCGGATCCAAGAGACCCAGTACTTC | CASSEARGHRIQETQYF
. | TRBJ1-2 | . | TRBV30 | TGTGCCTGGACCATGTCAGGGGTGGAAGTCTATGGCTACACCTTC | CAWTMSGVEVYGYTF
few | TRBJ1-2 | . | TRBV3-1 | TGTGCCAGCAGCCAGCTAGAAGCTAACTATGGCTACACCTTC | CASSQLEANYGYTF
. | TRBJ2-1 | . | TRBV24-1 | TGTGCCACCAGTGATTCTGGGGCGGGGTACAATGAGCAGTTCTTC | CATSDSGAGYNEQFF
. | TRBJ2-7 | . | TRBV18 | TGTGCCAGCTCACCCTCGGCGGGTCTCTACGAGCAGTACTTC | CASSPSAGLYEQYF
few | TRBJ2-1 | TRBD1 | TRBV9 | TGTGCCAGCAGCGTAGAGGGGACAGCCGGGGATGAGCAGTTCTTC | CASSVEGTAGDEQFF
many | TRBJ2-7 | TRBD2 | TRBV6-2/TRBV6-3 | TGTGCCACCTCCCGGACTAGCGGGCCCTACGAGCAGTACTTC | CATSRTSGPYEQYF
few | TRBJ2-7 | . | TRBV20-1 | TGCAGTGCTAGAGAATGGTCTGTCTACGAGCAGTACTTC | CSAREWSVYEQYF
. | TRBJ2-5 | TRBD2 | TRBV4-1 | TGCGCCAGCAGCCAAGCAGCGGGAGGCACAGAGACCCAGTACTTC | CASSQAAGGTETQYF
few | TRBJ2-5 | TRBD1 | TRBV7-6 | TGTGCCAGCAGCTTCTACGACAGGGGAGATCAAGAGACCCAGTACTTC | CASSFYDRGDQETQYF
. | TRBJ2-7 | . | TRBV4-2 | TGTGCCAGCAGCCAAGATGGCGAAAGAGAGCAGTACTTC | CASSQDGEREQYF
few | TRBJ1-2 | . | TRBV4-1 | TGCGCCAGCAGCCAAAATCCGACAGGAACCTATGGCTACACCTTC | CASSQNPTGTYGYTF
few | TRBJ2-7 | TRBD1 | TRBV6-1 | TGTGCCAGCAGTGAAAGTAAGGGGACAGGGGGCATATACGAGCAGTACTTC | CASSESKGTGGIYEQYF
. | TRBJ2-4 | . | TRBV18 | TGTGCCAGCTCACCACCGACTATAAAGGGGGAGCAGTACTTC | CASSPPTIKGEQYF
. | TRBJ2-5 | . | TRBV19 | TGTGCCAGTAGTATTAGTGCGCGGTCGCTGAAAGAGACCCAGTACTTC | CASSISARSLKETQYF
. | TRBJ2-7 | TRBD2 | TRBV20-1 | TGCAGTGCTAGAGATCAAGCGGGGGCTGCCTACGAGCAGTACTTC | CSARDQAGAAYEQYF
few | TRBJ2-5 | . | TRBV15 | TGTGCCACCAGCAGAGATATAGGGGGGTCCACGGCCCAGTACTTC | CATSRDIGGSTAQYF
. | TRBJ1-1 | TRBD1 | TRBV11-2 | TGTGCCAGCAGCTGGACAGGGCCCGCTGAAGCTTTCTTT | CASSWTGPAEAFF
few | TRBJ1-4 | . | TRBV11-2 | TGTGCCAGCAGCCGGGGGGAGGCGGAAAAACTGTTTTTT | CASSRGEAEKLFF
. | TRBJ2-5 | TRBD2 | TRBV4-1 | TGCGCCAGCAGCCAAGAAGGCGGGGGGCTCCGAGGGACCCAGTACTTC | CASSQEGGGLRGTQYF
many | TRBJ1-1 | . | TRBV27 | TGCGCCAGCAGTCTGACCCCTAACACTGAAGCTTTCTTT | CASSLTPNTEAFF
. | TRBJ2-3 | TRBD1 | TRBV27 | TGTACCAGCAGCCGAGACAGGGATACAGCAGATACGCAGTATTTT | CTSSRDRDTADTQYF
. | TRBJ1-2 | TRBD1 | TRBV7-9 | TGTGCCAGCAGCTTAGTCCTAGGGACAGGCAATGGCTACACCTTC | CASSLVLGTGNGYTF
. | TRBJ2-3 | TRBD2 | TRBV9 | TGTGCCAGCAGCGAAGGGACCTCTAGCGGACACACAGATACGCAGTATTTT | CASSEGTSSGHTDTQYF
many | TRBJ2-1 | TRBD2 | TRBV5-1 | TGTGCCAGCAGCTTGAGGACTAGCGGCTACAATGAGCAGTTCTTC | CASSLRTSGYNEQFF
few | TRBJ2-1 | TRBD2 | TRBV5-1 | TGCGCCAGCAGCCCTAGCGGGTGGGCCTACAATGAGCAGTTCTTC | CASSPSGWAYNEQFF
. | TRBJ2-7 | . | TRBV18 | TGTGCCAGCTCACCGTTGGGAGAGTCCAGGTACTTC | CASSPLGESRYF
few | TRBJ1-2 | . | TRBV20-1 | TGCAGTGCTACAACCGACGAGGAGGCAAACTCCTACTATGGCTACACCTTC | CSATTDEEANSYYGYTF
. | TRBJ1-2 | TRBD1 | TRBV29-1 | TGCAGCGGACAGGGGCCCCTAGACGGCTACACCTTC | CSGQGPLDGYTF
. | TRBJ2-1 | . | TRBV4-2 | TGTGCCAGCAGCCAAGAACTAGCTGATACCTACAATGAGCAGTTCTTC | CASSQELADTYNEQFF
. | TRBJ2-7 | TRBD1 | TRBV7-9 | TGTGCCAGCAGCTTCCTCGCGGGTCAGGGGGATGGCGAGCAGTACTTC | CASSFLAGQGDGEQYF